This T cell receptor (beta chain) is from a study of graft-versus-host responses after intestinal transplantation. The overall study: Each recipient received a multivisceral, liver-intestinal, or isolated intestinal graft. Each patient got anti-thymocyte globulin induction, then tacrolimus and steroids for about 3 years.

Measured with immunoSEQ multiplex PCR; TCRdb has only the in-frame clones, and not every one. The sample consists of 75,000 to 100,000 clones, approximately 90% of them appearing once. Study results and caveats: When patients had graft-donor T cell macrochimerism, their allografts held high graft-versus-host to host-versus-graft clonal ratios. Recipient marrow harbored GvH clones, some of which surfaced first in ileum or blood.

In regard to this clone: Its antigen is still unknown.

V lost 0 bases and J lost 4, with 16 bases in between. Per germline, CDR1 SGHRS and CDR2 YFSETQ. The CDR3 covers 17 residues. The genes are TRBV5-1 and TRBJ2-2; possibly TRBD1 or TRBD2 for D (5 bases each). The material sequenced was PBMCs, taken about 450 days after intestinal transplant. This TCR came from a human patient who received an intestinal transplant, so some T cells may come from the graft donor. The CDR3 DNA reads as TGCGCCAGCAGCTTGGCCCCAATAGGGGACGGCACCGGGGAGCTGTTTTTT. Translated, it gives CASSLAPIGDGTGELFF.